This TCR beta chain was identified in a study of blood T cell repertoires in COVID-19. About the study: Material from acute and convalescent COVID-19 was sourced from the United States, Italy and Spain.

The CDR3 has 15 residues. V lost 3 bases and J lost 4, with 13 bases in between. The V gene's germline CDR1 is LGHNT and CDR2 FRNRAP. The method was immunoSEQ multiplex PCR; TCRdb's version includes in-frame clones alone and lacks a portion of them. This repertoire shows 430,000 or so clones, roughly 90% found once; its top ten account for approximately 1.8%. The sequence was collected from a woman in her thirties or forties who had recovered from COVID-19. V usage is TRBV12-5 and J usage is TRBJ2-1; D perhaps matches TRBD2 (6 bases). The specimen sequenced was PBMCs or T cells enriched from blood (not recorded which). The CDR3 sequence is CASGLLAGSYNEQFF. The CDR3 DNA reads TGTGCTAGTGGTTTACTGGCGGGAAGTTACAATGAGCAGTTCTTC.